This TCR beta chain originates from a study of CD8+ T cells in alopecia areata. General study findings and limits: Many expanded lesional clones persisted during tofacitinib (in both scalp and blood). As there was one nonresponder, how baseline CD8+ expansion relates to response remains uncertain. Scalp clonality and expanded CD8+ clones among the top 100 fell significantly with tofacitinib. Among the cells sequenced in scalp samples are also the resident alphabeta T cells of normal skin.

V trimming: 4 bases; J trimming: 4 bases; junction bases outside the gene matches: 8. The germline V gene encodes CDR1 MNHEY and CDR2 SVGAGI. The CDR3 runs 16 residues. Remarks on this clone: What it binds is unknown.

RNA, once extracted, was reverse transcribed into cDNA for use as the sequencing template. The table came from immunoSEQ multiplex PCR; TCRdb's copy has only in-frame clones and leaves some out. Of about 120,000 clones listed, around 56% are singletons. The treatment here: oral pan-JAK inhibitor, 5-10 mg twice daily. This TCR was sampled from a human donor with alopecia areata. The chain employs TRBV6-5 and TRBJ2-7, with TRBD2 matching over 12 bases. The specimen comprised CD4+ T cells sorted from blood, sampled at week 4, from a patient treated with tofacitinib. The CDR3, as DNA: TGTGCCAGCAGTTCGACGACTAGCGGGAGTAAGTACGAGCAGTACTTC. Translating gives CASSSTTSGSKYEQYF.